The rows below give T cell receptor beta chains drawn from one sample of a study of cytomegalovirus exposure and HLA in healthy donors. Profiled with immunoSEQ multiplex PCR; TCRdb holds only in-frame clones, not every one. The sample contains around 150,000 clones, 82% of which appear only once. Material for sequencing was PBMCs. These receptors all come from a woman aged 50 to 60 in good health and CMV-seropositive. The conserved cysteine and the conserved F or W are not part of the CDR3 here. A D gene is named only where the DNA matches it firmly.

v_gene | d_gene | len | CDR3aa
TRBV27 | NA | 13 | ASSVASTWTGELF
TRBV19 | NA | 13 | ASSIQGSGAQPQH
TRBV7-9 | NA | 13 | ASSLGERSSYEQY
TRBV6-1 | NA | 11 | ASGQGLTYEQY
TRBV6-1 | TRBD1 | 12 | ASSTGGWGTEAF
TRBV7-3 | NA | 11 | ASSLKPRGEAF
TRBV27 | NA | 14 | ASSSTNLQGIEGYT
TRBV13 | NA | 11 | ASSLGSQETQY
TRBV2 | NA | 12 | ASVPWQGNYGYT
TRBV6-1 | TRBD1 | 14 | ASSEEDRGQRETQY
TRBV5-1 | TRBD1 | 14 | ASSHGQGATNEKLF
TRBV4-1 | NA | 13 | ASSQDGAGAGEQF
TRBV5-1 | NA | 13 | ASSLALDGNYGYT
TRBV7-2 | TRBD1 | 11 | ASSWDRESEQY
TRBV28 | NA | 17 | ASSFLGGFGTGEVLTQY
TRBV6-5 | NA | 11 | ASSYSLGGPQH
TRBV4-3 | NA | 15 | ASSQDYRGQGGFGYT
TRBV27 | NA | 11 | ASSFGGNTEAF
TRBV27 | NA | 12 | ASSPLGGRGEQF
TRBV25-1 | NA | 11 | ASSEYAVEGYT
TRBV7-8 | NA | 15 | ASSLGSRDFNTGELF
TRBV19 | NA | 11 | ASRGHLNEKLF
TRBV9 | NA | 12 | ASIWRSRRETQY
TRBV6-1 | NA | 12 | ASSEAIQTYEQY
TRBV5-4 | NA | 13 | ASSWSRKSNTEAF
TRBV6-6 | TRBD2 | 12 | ASSLGGRADTQY
TRBV7-9 | TRBD2 | 15 | ASSPPGSGLALNTQY
TRBV2 | TRBD2 | 13 | ASSGSGGSYNEQF
TRBV5-1 | TRBD2 | 17 | ASSLARTASGRLSDTQY
TRBV5-1 | NA | 13 | ASSLSQVNYNEQF
TRBV7-2 | NA | 11 | ASSSGQLYGYT
TRBV2 | NA | 13 | ASSEAPGAVYGYT
TRBV28 | TRBD2 | 12 | ASVSGSGTDTQY
TRBV7-8 | NA | 9 | ASSVLYEQY
TRBV7-7 | TRBD1 | 18 | ASSLAKEQGARKWNEKLF
TRBV19 | TRBD1 | 14 | ASKGDRGARAQPQH
TRBV29-1 | TRBD1 | 10 | SLNTGGTEAF
TRBV7-2 | TRBD2 | 15 | ASSLARTSGGAGEQF
TRBV7-3 | NA | 11 | ASSRGIGETQY
TRBV11-1 | NA | 13 | ASSRRRGSSYEQY
TRBV28 | NA | 10 | ASSRHRGAYF
TRBV5-1 | TRBD2 | 12 | ASSPTSGINEQF
TRBV5-4 | NA | 14 | ASSIRTVSTNEKLF
TRBV5-4 | TRBD1 | 14 | ASSSGGTGFYNEQF
TRBV5-4 | NA | 10 | ASSFWRTEAF
TRBV7-3 | NA | 14 | ASSLTYSRRTDTQY